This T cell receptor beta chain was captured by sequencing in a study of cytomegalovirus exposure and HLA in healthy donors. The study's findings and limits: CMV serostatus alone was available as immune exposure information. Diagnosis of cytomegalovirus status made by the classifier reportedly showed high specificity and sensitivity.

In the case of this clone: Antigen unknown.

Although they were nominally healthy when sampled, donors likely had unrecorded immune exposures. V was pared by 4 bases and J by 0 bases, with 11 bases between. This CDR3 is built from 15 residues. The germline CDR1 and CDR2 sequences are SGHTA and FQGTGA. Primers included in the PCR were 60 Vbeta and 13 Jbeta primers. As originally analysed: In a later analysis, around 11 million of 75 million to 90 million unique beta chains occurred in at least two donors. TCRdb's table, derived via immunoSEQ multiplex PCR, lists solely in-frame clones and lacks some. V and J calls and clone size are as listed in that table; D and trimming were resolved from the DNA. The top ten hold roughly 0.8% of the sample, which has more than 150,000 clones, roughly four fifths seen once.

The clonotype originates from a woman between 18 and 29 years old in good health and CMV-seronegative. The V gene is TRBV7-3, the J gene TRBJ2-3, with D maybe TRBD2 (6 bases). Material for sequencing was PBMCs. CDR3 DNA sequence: TGTGCCAGCAGCTGGGCGGGATATAGCACAGATACGCAGTATTTT. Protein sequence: CASSWAGYSTDTQYF.